This record looks at one T cell receptor beta chain sequence and its context. The antigen is unknown. The ends were cut back, 1 base at V and 3 bases at J, with 6 bases in the middle. Germline CDR1 reads SEHNR; CDR2 reads FQNEAQ (reference sequence). CDR3 size: 13 residues. The data stem from a study of CD8 T cells in Susac syndrome. Findings and limits, study-wide: It was acknowledged in the study that its TCR sequencing and HLA analysis involved a relatively small number of individuals.

In the multiple sclerosis control group, patients were treatment-naive and had stable or active relapsing-remitting disease. While CD8+ and CD4+ T cells were isolated negatively, TEMRA cells were enriched by FACS. RNA in amounts of roughly 0.45 to 1 ug was reverse transcribed with random hexamers. An immunoSEQ multiplex PCR amplified TCR beta CDR3 over 54 Vbeta and 13 Jbeta. TCRdb re-analysed the immunoSEQ multiplex PCR reads in MiXCR, keeping a single row per CDR3 protein. Of fewer than 250,000 distinct CDR3 sequences listed, around nine tenths were seen once; the top ten hold over 0.1%. This chain uses TRBV7-9 with TRBJ1-2; D is unclear. The clonotype was recovered from a human donor with multiple sclerosis. The sample taken for sequencing was CD8+ T cells from PBMCs. The DNA for the CDR3 is TGTGCCAGCAGCTTAGTGACCTACTATGGCTACACCTTC. It yields the protein CASSLVTYYGYTF.